This TCR beta chain was obtained from a study of T cells in Graves' hyperthyroidism and ophthalmopathy. The germline V gene encodes CDR1 SGHTA and CDR2 FQGNSA. V lost 5 bases, J lost 4 bases, and 29 bases lay in between. The CDR3 is 19 residues long. This clonotype was found many times. TCR beta CDR3 sequences were amplified from RNA transcripts. HTBI primers were employed in a first-round RT-PCR of the TCR CDR3. TCRdb passed the multiplex PCR reads through MiXCR, listing each CDR3 protein once. This sample has 250,000 to 300,000 distinct CDR3 sequences, with 13% to 15% found just once. The sequence derives from a woman aged 45 to 65 with Graves' hyperthyroidism that later progressed to Graves' ophthalmopathy. Sequences were obtained from blood. The chain uses TRBV7-2 and TRBJ2-5; D is perhaps TRBD1 (7 bases). The CDR3 DNA is TGTGCCAGCAGCGCGCTGACAGGGAAGGGAGGCCCAGGGAGAGAGACCCAGTACTTC. As protein: CASSALTGKGGPGRETQYF.